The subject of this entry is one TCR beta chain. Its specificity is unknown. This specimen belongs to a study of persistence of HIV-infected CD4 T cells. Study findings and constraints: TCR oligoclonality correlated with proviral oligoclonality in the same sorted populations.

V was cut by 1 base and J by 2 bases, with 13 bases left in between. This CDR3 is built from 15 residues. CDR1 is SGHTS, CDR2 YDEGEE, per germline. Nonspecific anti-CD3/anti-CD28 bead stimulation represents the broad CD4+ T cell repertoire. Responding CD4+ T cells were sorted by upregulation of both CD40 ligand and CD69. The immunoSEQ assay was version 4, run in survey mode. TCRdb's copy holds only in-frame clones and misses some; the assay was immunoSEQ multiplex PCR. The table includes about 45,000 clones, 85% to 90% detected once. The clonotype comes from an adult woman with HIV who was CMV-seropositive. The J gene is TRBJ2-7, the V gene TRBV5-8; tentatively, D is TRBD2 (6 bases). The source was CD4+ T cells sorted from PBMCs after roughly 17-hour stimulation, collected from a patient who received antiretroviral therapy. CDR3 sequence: CASSLYAGSTYEQYF. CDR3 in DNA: TGTGCCAGCAGCTTGTATGCGGGGTCAACCTACGAGCAGTACTTC.